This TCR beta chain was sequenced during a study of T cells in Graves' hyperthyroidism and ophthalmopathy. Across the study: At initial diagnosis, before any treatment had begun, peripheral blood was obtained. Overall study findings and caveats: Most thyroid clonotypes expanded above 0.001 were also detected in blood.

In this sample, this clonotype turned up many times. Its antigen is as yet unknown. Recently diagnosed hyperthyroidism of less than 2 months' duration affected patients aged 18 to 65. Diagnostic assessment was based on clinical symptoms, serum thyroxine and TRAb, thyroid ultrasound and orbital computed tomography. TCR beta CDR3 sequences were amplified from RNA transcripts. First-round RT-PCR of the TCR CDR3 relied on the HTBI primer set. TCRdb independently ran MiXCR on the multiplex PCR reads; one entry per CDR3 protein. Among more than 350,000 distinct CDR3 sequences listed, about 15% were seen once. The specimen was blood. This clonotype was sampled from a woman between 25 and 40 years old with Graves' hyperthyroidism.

The CDR3 DNA reads TGTGCCAGCAGTGGACTAGTATCCCACGAGCAGTACTTC. Its translation: CASSGLVSHEQYF. The V call is TRBV2, the J call TRBJ2-7, with D possibly matching TRBD2 (6 bases). The CDR3 loop spans 13 amino acids. In germline, CDR1 is SNHLY, CDR2 FYNNEI. Trimming took off 4 bases at V and 5 bases at J, with 12 bases between the two ends.